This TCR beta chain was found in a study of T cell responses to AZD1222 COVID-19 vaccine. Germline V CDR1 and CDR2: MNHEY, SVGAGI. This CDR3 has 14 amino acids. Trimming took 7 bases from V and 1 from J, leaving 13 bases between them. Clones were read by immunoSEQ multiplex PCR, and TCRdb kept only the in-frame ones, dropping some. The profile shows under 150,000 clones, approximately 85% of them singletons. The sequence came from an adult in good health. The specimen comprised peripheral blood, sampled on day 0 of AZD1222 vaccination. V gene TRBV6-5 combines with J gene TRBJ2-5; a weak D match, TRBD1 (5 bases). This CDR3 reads CASMYGRAQETQYF. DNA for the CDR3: TGTGCCAGCATGTATGGCAGGGCCCAAGAGACCCAGTACTTC.